These 25 T cell receptor beta chains were all obtained from the same sample, sequenced in a study of cytomegalovirus exposure and HLA in healthy donors. The PCR used 60 Vbeta and 13 Jbeta primers. The table came from immunoSEQ multiplex PCR; TCRdb's copy has only in-frame clones and leaves some out. Of 95,000 to 150,000 clones in the sample, roughly 80% were seen once. The sample comprised PBMCs. All receptors derive from a man aged 55 to 70 in good health and CMV-seropositive.

This clone was found a few times. The chain is built from TRBV7-3 and TRBJ2-1; 12 nucleotides align to TRBD2. CDR1 and CDR2 from the germline V gene are SGHTA and FQGTGA. Trimming at V came to 4 bases and at J to 7 bases, leaving 11 bases not matched to a gene. The CDR3 is made up of 17 amino acids. Here the CDR3 reads CASSYPRGTSGPNEQFF. As DNA, the CDR3 is TGTGCCAGCAGCTACCCCCGGGGGACTAGCGGGCCAAATGAGCAGTTCTTC.

The chain links TRBV7-6 to TRBJ1-1; D not resolved. Trimming took 5 bases from V and 0 from J, leaving 13 bases between them. CDR1 is SGHVS, CDR2 FNYEAQ, per germline. The CDR3 covers 15 residues. The CDR3 DNA is TGTGCCAGCAGCCCTCCGACACTCGTGAACACTGAAGCTTTCTTT. Translation: CASSPPTLVNTEAFF.

The chain joins TRBV2 to TRBJ1-5, with TRBD1 as a possible D gene (5 bases). The germline V gene has CDR1 SNHLY and CDR2 FYNNEI. The CDR3 consists of 17 residues. Trimming pared 5 bases from V and 2 bases from J, leaving 19 bases between. The CDR3 protein is CASSYTIGGRGNQPQHF. CDR3 in DNA: TGTGCCAGCAGTTACACCATCGGGGGTCGAGGCAATCAGCCCCAGCATTTT.

This chain uses TRBV5-8 with TRBJ1-5; possibly TRBD1 for D (6 bases). V lost 6 bases, J lost 2 bases, and 9 bases lay in between. Germline V gene lookup returns CDR1 SGHTS and CDR2 YDEGEE. The CDR3 spans 13 residues. The DNA for the CDR3 is TGTGCCAGCAACAGGGATGGCAATCAGCCCCAGCATTTT. This translates into CASNRDGNQPQHF.

This chain connects TRBV2 to TRBJ2-1; 15 bases are a match to TRBD2. The V gene end was trimmed by 5 bases and the J gene end by 9 bases; junction bases not matched to a gene: 5. CDR1 is SNHLY, CDR2 FYNNEI, per germline. The CDR3 has 15 amino acids. DNA of the CDR3: TGTGCCAGCAGTCTAGGACTAGCGGGGGGGGTTGAGCAGTTCTTC. This gives the protein CASSLGLAGGVEQFF.

This clone was seen a few times. This sequence joins TRBV4-1 and TRBJ1-5, with TRBD1 as a possible D gene (5 bases). The CDR3 sequence is 15 residues long. Germline loops: CDR1 MGHRA, CDR2 YSYEKL. V was trimmed by 4 bases and J by 2 bases, leaving 12 bases between them. The CDR3 sequence: CASSREDIGNQPQHF. As DNA, the CDR3 is TGCGCCAGCAGCCGGGAGGACATCGGCAATCAGCCCCAGCATTTT.

The chain uses TRBV5-4 and TRBJ2-1; TRBD1 agrees at 7 bases. CDR3 length equals 14 residues. Trimming took 3 bases from V and 0 from J; bases not matched to a gene: 0. Germline V gene sequence: CDR1 SGHNT, CDR2 YYREEE (reference sequence). CDR3 coding DNA: TGTGCCAGCAGCTGGGACAGCTCCTACAATGAGCAGTTCTTC. The encoded protein is CASSWDSSYNEQFF.

This clone has just a few counts. This chain uses TRBV6-5 with TRBJ1-1; D is perhaps TRBD1 (5 bases). V lost 6 bases and J lost 2, with 10 bases in between. The CDR3 extends over 13 amino acids. Germline lookup yields CDR1 MNHEY and CDR2 SVGAGI. The CDR3 DNA follows: TGTGCCAGCAGATTACAGGAAAACACTGAAGCTTTCTTT. It encodes CASRLQENTEAFF.

The chain links TRBV7-9 to TRBJ2-2; TRBD2 aligns across 10 bases. CDR1 is SEHNR and CDR2 is FQNEAQ in the germline V gene (reference sequence). Losses at the gene ends were 2 bases for V and 5 bases for J; bases not matched to a gene: 8. The CDR3 contains 17 residues. CDR3 sequence (DNA): TGTGCCAGCAGCTTACATCTAGCGGGAGTGGGGACCGGGGAGCTGTTTTTT. Its protein is CASSLHLAGVGTGELFF. The full variable domain, rest sourced from reference TRBV7-9 and TRBJ2-2, is DTGVSQNPRHKITKRGQNVTFRCDPISEHNRLYWYRQTLGQGPEFLTYFQNEAQLEKSRLLSDRFSAERPKGSFSTLEIQRTEQGDSAMYLCASSLHLAGVGTGELFFGEGSRLTVL.

V and J are TRBV18 and TRBJ1-1; D is ambiguous. The CDR3 has 15 residues. Germline-derived CDR1 and CDR2 are KGHSH and LQKENI. V lost 3 bases, J lost 1 base, and 12 bases lay in between. The CDR3 DNA is TGTGCCAGCTCACCGATGCGCCCTCAGAACACTGAAGCTTTCTTT. It encodes CASSPMRPQNTEAFF.

The chain links TRBV5-1 to TRBJ2-3; 9 nucleotides align to TRBD2. J was trimmed by 1 base and V by 1 base; bases with no gene match: 13. The CDR3 covers 19 residues. The V gene's germline CDR1 is SGHRS and CDR2 YFSETQ. DNA for the CDR3: TGCGCCAGCAGCTTGAGGGCTAGCGGGGTTAGTTCACGCACAGATACGCAGTATTTT. Translation: CASSLRASGVSSRTDTQYF.

Regarding this clone: Distinct nucleotide sequences in the sample also encode this CDR3. V and J are TRBV7-9 and TRBJ1-6; 9 nucleotides align to TRBD1. The V segment lost 1 base and the J segment 7 bases; nucleotides outside the gene matches: 2. Germline V gene lookup returns CDR1 SEHNR and CDR2 FQNEAQ (reference sequence). This CDR3 spans 15 amino acids. The CDR3 DNA follows: TGTGCCAGCAGCTTAGGGGGACAGGGAAATTCACCCCTCCACTTT. Translated: CASSLGGQGNSPLHF.

The rearrangement uses TRBV10-3 and TRBJ2-1, with D possibly matching TRBD2 (5 bases). With 3 bases removed from V and 11 bases from J, the gap between germline ends came to 20 bases. Germline CDR1 ENHRY, CDR2 SYGVKD. The CDR3 runs 15 residues. The DNA for the CDR3 is TGTGCCATCAGTGAACCGGGCAGAGGGAAGACTAAGCAGTTCTTC. Translated: CAISEPGRGKTKQFF.

The gene calls are TRBV27 and TRBJ1-4, with 7 bases aligning to TRBD1. After removal of 2 bases from V and 7 bases from J, the junction contained 4 bases not matched to a gene. The CDR3 runs 14 residues. From germline, CDR1 is MNHEY and CDR2 SMNVEV (reference sequence). The CDR3 bases are TGTGCCAGCAGTTTAAGGGGGCACGGTGAAAAACTGTTTTTT. This encodes CASSLRGHGEKLFF.

This sequence joins TRBV6-1 and TRBJ1-3; D unclear. CDR3 length: 14 residues. V was shortened by 1 base and J by 0 bases, with 4 bases between the two germline ends. The germline V gene encodes CDR1 MNHNS and CDR2 SASEGT. This CDR3 reads CASSEGSSGNTIYF. The CDR3 nucleotides are TGTGCCAGCAGTGAAGGGAGCTCTGGAAACACCATATATTTT.

The chain is built from TRBV9 and TRBJ2-5, with D perhaps TRBD2 (6 bases). Germline V gene sequence: CDR1 SGDLS, CDR2 YYNGEE. Deletions cut 4 bases from V and 5 bases from J, with 18 bases between. The CDR3 has 15 residues. The CDR3 DNA reads as TGTGCCAGCAGCCGCCGGGACTTCGCTCCGGAGACCCAGTACTTC. Translating gives CASSRRDFAPETQYF.

The chain combines TRBV5-5 with TRBJ2-1; D possibly corresponds to TRBD2 (5 bases). The germline gives CDR1 SGHKS, CDR2 YYEKEE (reference sequence). V lost 3 bases and J lost 0, with 16 bases in between. The CDR3 consists of 17 residues. CDR3 DNA sequence: TGTGCCAGCAGCTCCGGGGATGGGGATTTCTCCTACAATGAGCAGTTCTTC. Its translation is CASSSGDGDFSYNEQFF.

The chain combines TRBV6-6 with TRBJ1-2, with 7 bases fitting TRBD1. V dropped 5 bases and J dropped 8; count of bases not matched to a gene: 14. Germline assignment: CDR1 MNHNY and CDR2 SVGAGI (reference sequence). The CDR3 has 15 residues. CDR3 sequence reads: CASSDSGTAGWGYTF. CDR3 bases: TGTGCCAGCAGTGATTCCGGGACAGCGGGTTGGGGCTACACCTTC.

The V gene is TRBV4-1, the J gene TRBJ1-5; tentative D call: TRBD1 (6 bases). The CDR3 length is 16 residues. Trimming stripped 0 bases from V and 7 bases from J, with 16 bases between. From germline, CDR1 is MGHRA and CDR2 YSYEKL. In DNA, the CDR3 is TGCGCCAGCAGCCAAGATCGGGGGGCGCTCGGGCAGCCCCAGCATTTT. Its protein product is CASSQDRGALGQPQHF.

The gene calls are TRBV6-6 and TRBJ1-1; no reliable D call. Trimming took off 6 bases at V and 5 bases at J, with 13 bases between the two ends. The germline V gene has CDR1 MNHNY and CDR2 SVGAGI (reference sequence). This CDR3 contains 13 residues. CDR3: CASSTRRQTEAFF. The CDR3 DNA is TGTGCCAGCAGCACGAGGAGGCAGACTGAAGCTTTCTTT.

The gene calls are TRBV5-5 and TRBJ2-7, with D tentatively TRBD1 (5 bases). The CDR3 has 14 residues. V lost 1 base, J lost 5 bases, and 13 bases lay in between. Germline CDR1 is SGHKS and CDR2 is YYEKEE (reference sequence). Written as DNA, the CDR3 is TGTGCCAGCAGCTTGTATGTAAGGGGCGACGAGCAGTACTTC. As protein: CASSLYVRGDEQYF.

A few counts support this clone. The chain links TRBV5-6 to TRBJ1-2; D perhaps matches TRBD1 (6 bases). Germline CDR1 SGHDT, CDR2 YYEEEE. Trimming left V 3 bases short and J 1 base short, with 19 bases between. The CDR3 consists of 17 residues. CDR3 amino acids: CASSSDSPGLVNYGYTF. In nucleotides, the CDR3 is TGTGCCAGCAGCTCGGACAGCCCGGGATTGGTTAACTATGGCTACACCTTC.

Comments on this clone: Since a far larger clone is one base different, this is likely a read error. The rearrangement uses TRBV5-5 and TRBJ2-5; D may be TRBD2 (6 bases). The last part of the DNA fits TRBJ2-7 better; the J call may be wrong. The CDR3 has 15 residues. Germline V gives CDR1 SGHKS, CDR2 YYEKEE (reference sequence). Written as DNA, the CDR3 is TGTGCCAGCGGCTTGGCGGCTAGCGAGAAATACGAGCAGTACTTC. It encodes CASGLAASEKYEQYF.

This clone has a handful of counts. The chain couples TRBV2 to TRBJ1-5, with 10 positions matching TRBD1. The J segment lost 7 bases and the V segment lost 6 bases, leaving 6 bases of the junction unmatched. The germline V gene has CDR1 SNHLY and CDR2 FYNNEI. The CDR3 is made up of 14 amino acids. CDR3 coding DNA: TGTGCCAGCAGCGACAGGGGGCGAGGACAGCCCCAGCATTTT. Protein sequence: CASSDRGRGQPQHF.

The chain is built from TRBV29-1 and TRBJ2-1; 9 bases align to TRBD2. The V gene end was trimmed by 2 bases and the J gene end by 2 bases; junction bases not matched to a gene: 10. CDR3 length equals 17 residues. Germline V gives CDR1 SQVTM, CDR2 ANQGSEA. The CDR3 protein is CSVERPPGTSPYNEQFF. The CDR3 region has the DNA TGCAGCGTTGAAAGGCCCCCCGGGACTAGCCCCTACAATGAGCAGTTCTTC.